A single sample gave rise to the 3 T cell receptor beta chains below, sequenced in a study of blood T cell repertoires in COVID-19. Profiled with immunoSEQ multiplex PCR; TCRdb holds only in-frame clones, not every one. The sample has approximately 140,000 clones, 70% to 90% seen once. Source material: peripheral blood. The receptors come from a woman in her fifties or sixties with COVID-19, enrolled during active disease.

The chain joins TRBV6-5 to TRBJ1-6; 7 nucleotides line up with TRBD1. The CDR3 has 14 amino acids. Germline CDR1 and CDR2: MNHEY and SVGAGI. Trimming removed 4 bases from V and 10 bases from J; junction bases left unmatched: 7. CDR3 residues: CASSLQGHRSPLHF. The CDR3, as DNA: TGTGCCAGCAGTTTACAGGGGCATAGATCACCCCTCCACTTT.

The chain has TRBV24-1 and TRBJ2-1, with TRBD1 matching over 10 bases. Looked up from germline, CDR1 is KGHDR and CDR2 is SFDVKD. The CDR3 has 15 residues. The ends lost 6 bases at V and 6 bases at J; junction bases unmatched: 7. The DNA of the CDR3 is TGTGCCACCAGTCCGACGGGACAGGGGTCCAATGAGCAGTTCTTC. Translated: CATSPTGQGSNEQFF.

This clone has a single count. This sequence joins TRBV5-6 and TRBJ2-2, with D possibly TRBD2 on 5 matching bases. Germline lookup yields CDR1 SGHDT and CDR2 YYEEEE. The germline V and J ends were trimmed by 2 bases and 8 bases, with 10 bases remaining between them. The CDR3 spans 13 residues. CDR3 in DNA: TGTGCCAGCAGCTTCCAGCGGTCGGGGGAGCTGTTTTTT. It yields the protein CASSFQRSGELFF.